This T cell receptor (beta chain) was found in a study of blood T cells in healthy people across ages. On this clonotype itself: Its specificity is unknown. Mismatch with germline at one junction end may stem from a read error.

Study-level points and caveats: TCR beta diversity, measured per million T cells, fell in a roughly linear way with age. Naive T cell percentage showed a strong correlation with TCR beta diversity. Donors of long life had a larger count of naive CD4+ cells and greater diversity than aged donors.

A J-beta primer mix and a sample-barcoded 5' primer were used in a second PCR of about 6 to 12 cycles. With 12 random nucleotides, a template-switch adaptor tagged each individual cDNA molecule. TCRdb redid the calling of the 5' RACE reads with MiXCR, one entry per CDR3 protein. The sample consists of about 1 million distinct CDR3 sequences, roughly 45% of them appearing once. The source material was blood. This sequence originates from a woman in her sixties in good health.

The CDR3 loop is CASNEPGHNEQFF. CDR3 sequence (DNA): TGTGCCAGCAATGAACCGGGTCACAATGAGCAGTTCTTC. This chain joins TRBV6-1 and TRBJ2-1, with no clear D. Germline CDR1 MNHNS, CDR2 SASEGT. This CDR3 comprises 13 residues.